Each of the 25 T cell receptor beta chains below was sequenced from the same sample in a study of blood T cell dynamics during melanoma immunotherapy (dated by TCRdb to 2020 to 2022). Libraries were made using the immunoSEQ multiplex PCR assay. This is the immuneACCESS table as TCRdb keeps it, with only in-frame sequences that have V and J called. A part of the clones is gone; compared with another copy, unresolved V genes explain less than half, and the rest is unexplained. The sample contains 10,000 to 13,000 clones, 70% to 90% of them found a single time. Around 5.8% of the sample is taken by the ten largest. The time point label, read with the paper, signifies: week 3, after first cycle of checkpoint inhibitor. Sample: blood, taken from a patient treated with checkpoint blockade. The source of these receptors is a human donor with melanoma.

V usage is TRBV5-4 and J usage is TRBJ1-5; no definite D call. CDR3 length equals 12 residues. Germline CDR1 is SGHNT and CDR2 is YYREEE (reference sequence). The CDR3 reads CGQSGNNQPQHF. As DNA, the CDR3 is TGTGGCCAATCGGGGAACAATCAGCCCCAGCATTTT.

The chain joins TRBV5-1 to TRBJ2-7; no clear D gene. In germline, CDR1 is SGHRS, CDR2 YFSETQ. V lost 0 bases to trimming and J lost 5 bases, with 6 bases between them. The CDR3 runs 12 residues. CDR3 loop: CASSLGWDEQYF. The CDR3 DNA is TGCGCCAGCAGCTTGGGGTGGGACGAGCAGTACTTC.

In DNA, the CDR3 is TGTGCCAGTAGCTCATACGGGGGGGGGACCAACAATGAGCAGTTCTTC. Amino acid sequence: CASSSYGGGTNNEQFF. V and J are TRBV19 and TRBJ2-1, with 8 nucleotides matching TRBD2. Germline V gene data show CDR1 as LNHDA and CDR2 as SQIVND (reference sequence). The CDR3 is made up of 16 amino acids. V lost 6 bases to trimming and J lost 5 bases; unmatched junction nucleotides: 12.

The V call is TRBV11-1, the J call TRBJ1-3, with 7 bases that match TRBD1. CDR3 length: 16 residues. V was clipped by 0 bases and J by 2 bases; unmatched bases: 4. Germline V gene sequence: CDR1 SGHAT, CDR2 FQDESV (reference sequence). The CDR3 DNA reads TGTGCCAGCAGCTTAGCGGGACAGACCGCTGGAAACACCATATATTTT. This encodes CASSLAGQTAGNTIYF.

This clone was observed a single time. The rearrangement joins TRBV2 to TRBJ2-1; D remains unclear. This CDR3 is 11 amino acids long. Germline CDR1 SNHLY, CDR2 FYNNEI. The V end was cut by 0 bases, the J end by 9 bases, with 3 bases between. The chain's CDR3 is CASSEASEQFF. CDR3 nucleotides: TGTGCCAGCAGTGAAGCTAGTGAGCAGTTCTTC.

The gene calls are TRBV11-3 and TRBJ2-5; no definite D call. The germline CDR1 and CDR2 sequences are SGHNT and YENEEA. This CDR3 is 14 amino acids long. Trimming pared 5 bases from V and 3 bases from J, leaving 13 bases between. The chain's CDR3 is CASSRSPSKETQYF. DNA of the CDR3: TGTGCCAGCAGCCGTTCTCCCAGTAAAGAGACCCAGTACTTC.

The V call is TRBV11-2, the J call TRBJ2-5; D gene ambiguous. V lost 4 bases, J lost 5 bases, and 14 bases lay in between. Germline V gene data show CDR1 as SGHAT and CDR2 as FQNNGV. This CDR3 comprises 14 residues. CDR3 residues: CASSSTRAVETQYF. CDR3 coding DNA: TGTGCCAGCAGCTCCACTCGGGCAGTGGAGACCCAGTACTTC.

The CDR3 sequence is CASIEGGATYNEQFF. Here the CDR3 DNA reads TGTGCCAGCATCGAGGGGGGGGCCACCTACAATGAGCAGTTCTTC. The rearrangement links TRBV6-1 to TRBJ2-1; tentatively, D is TRBD2 (7 bases). V was shortened by 7 bases and J by 2 bases, with 15 bases between the two germline ends. Germline V gene sequence: CDR1 MNHNS, CDR2 SASEGT. This CDR3 comprises 15 residues.

The chain combines TRBV7-3 with TRBJ1-6; 9 bases agree with TRBD1. This CDR3 has 15 amino acids. Germline CDR1 SGHTA, CDR2 FQGTGA. V lost 4 bases, J lost 7 bases, and 5 bases stayed unmatched. CDR3 sequence (DNA): TGTGCCAGCAGCTGGGGACAGGGTAACAATTCACCCCTCCACTTT. Translation gives CASSWGQGNNSPLHF.

The CDR3, as DNA: TGTGCCAGCAGCGCAAACAGGGGGCACGGCTACACCTTC. Translated: CASSANRGHGYTF. The V gene is TRBV7-6, the J gene TRBJ1-2; 9 bases agree with TRBD1. Germline V lookup: CDR1 SGHVS, CDR2 FNYEAQ. The CDR3 runs to 13 residues. The junction had 6 bases not matched to a gene; V was cut back by 5 bases and J by 8 bases.

The V gene is TRBV5-1, the J gene TRBJ2-5; tentatively, D is TRBD1 or TRBD2 (5 bases each). This CDR3 is 12 amino acids long. The germline V and J ends were trimmed by 10 bases and 1 base, with 11 bases remaining between them. Germline V gives CDR1 SGHRS, CDR2 YFSETQ. The CDR3 is CAPEDTQETQYF. DNA for the CDR3: TGCGCCCCGGAGGACACCCAAGAGACCCAGTACTTC.

The CDR3: CASQGGVWPDTQYF. The CDR3 nucleotides are TGTGCCAGCCAAGGGGGGGTCTGGCCAGATACGCAGTATTTT. V and J are TRBV7-2 and TRBJ2-3; D is possibly TRBD2 (7 bases). CDR3 size: 14 residues. The ends were cut back, 8 bases at V and 4 bases at J, with 16 bases in the middle. The germline V gene encodes CDR1 SGHTA and CDR2 FQGNSA.

This clone was counted a few times. This sequence joins TRBV2 and TRBJ1-6; D unresolved. The CDR3 sequence is 15 residues long. Looked up from germline, CDR1 is SNHLY and CDR2 is FYNNEI. V shed 10 bases and J shed 7 bases, with 20 bases lying between them. The CDR3 sequence: CATIDRVGWNSPLHF. The CDR3 nucleotides read TGTGCCACCATAGACCGGGTGGGATGGAATTCACCCCTCCACTTT. Based on the CDR3 plus reference TRBV2 and TRBJ1-6, the full variable domain is EPEVTQTPSHQVTQMGQEVILRCVPISNHLYFYWYRQILGQKVEFLVSFYNNEISEKSEIFDDQFSVERPDGSNFTLKIRSTKLEDSAMYFCATIDRVGWNSPLHFGNGTRLTVT.

CDR3 in DNA: TGTGCCAGCAGCGCCGCGGGAGGCACCATATATTTT. This gives the protein CASSAAGGTIYF. The chain uses TRBV6-5 and TRBJ1-3; D remains ambiguous. V was cut by 6 bases and J by 9 bases, with 12 bases left in between. Germline V gives CDR1 MNHEY, CDR2 SVGAGI. This CDR3 spans 12 amino acids.

This chain links TRBV6-5 with TRBJ1-5; possibly TRBD1 for D (5 bases). Germline CDR1 reads MNHEY; CDR2 reads SVGAGI. The length of the CDR3 is 12 residues. The V end lost 4 bases, the J end lost 6 bases, and 7 bases lay between the germline ends. As DNA, the CDR3 is TGTGCCAGCAGTTTTGGGACTCAGCCCCAGCATTTT. It codes for CASSFGTQPQHF.

This clone was picked up one time. The J gene is TRBJ2-1, the V gene TRBV7-9; D perhaps matches TRBD1 (7 bases). The CDR3 is made up of 15 amino acids. The germline V gene has CDR1 SEHNR and CDR2 FQNEAQ (reference sequence). Trimming removed 5 bases at V and 6 bases at J, with 17 bases between. CDR3 sequence reads: CASSLRDSGGNEQFF. The CDR3 nucleotides read TGTGCCAGCAGCCTCCGGGACTCAGGGGGCAATGAGCAGTTCTTC.

This clone appeared a few times. The chain is built from TRBV7-6 and TRBJ1-1, with D possibly being TRBD1 (5 bases). The V and J ends lost 8 bases and 5 bases respectively, with 9 bases between them. The CDR3 is made up of 11 amino acids. The V gene's germline CDR1 is SGHVS and CDR2 FNYEAQ. The CDR3 loop reads CASGRGTEAFF. The CDR3 nucleotides read TGTGCCAGCGGCCGGGGGACTGAAGCTTTCTTT.

V gene TRBV7-2 combines with J gene TRBJ2-7; D possibly corresponds to TRBD2 (5 bases). V was pared by 0 bases and J by 4 bases, with 16 bases between. In germline, CDR1 is SGHTA, CDR2 FQGNSA. CDR3 length equals 16 residues. CDR3 coding DNA: TGTGCCAGCAGCTTAGCCCGTTCGGGGATTATGTACGAGCAGTACTTC. Encoded protein: CASSLARSGIMYEQYF.

The chain carries TRBV5-1 and TRBJ1-1; tentative D call: TRBD1 (5 bases). The V end lost 1 base, the J end lost 1 base, and 8 bases lay between the germline ends. The germline gives CDR1 SGHRS, CDR2 YFSETQ. This CDR3 is 14 amino acids long. As DNA, the CDR3 is TGCGCCAGCAGCTTGATCGGGGCGAACACTGAAGCTTTCTTT. It is translated as CASSLIGANTEAFF.

The chain links TRBV2 to TRBJ1-2, with D possibly being TRBD1 (5 bases). Trimming took off 11 bases at V and 6 bases at J, with 22 bases between the two ends. This CDR3 is 14 amino acids long. Germline V gene lookup returns CDR1 SNHLY and CDR2 FYNNEI. The CDR3 loop reads CAGSREGWGNGYTF. The DNA of the CDR3 is TGTGCCGGGTCACGGGAGGGTTGGGGGAATGGCTACACCTTC. The whole variable domain, remainder taken from reference TRBV2 and TRBJ1-2, is EPEVTQTPSHQVTQMGQEVILRCVPISNHLYFYWYRQILGQKVEFLVSFYNNEISEKSEIFDDQFSVERPDGSNFTLKIRSTKLEDSAMYFCAGSREGWGNGYTFGSGTRLTVV.

The rearrangement joins TRBV19 to TRBJ1-2; D remains unclear. Germline V gene lookup returns CDR1 LNHDA and CDR2 SQIVND (reference sequence). Deletions cut 5 bases from V and 3 bases from J, with 19 bases between. The length of the CDR3 is 16 residues. The CDR3 DNA sequence: TGTGCCAGTAGTGAGACTCGGGGTACGGTATACTATGGCTACACCTTC. Translated: CASSETRGTVYYGYTF.

This clone was counted between two and nine times. The chain couples TRBV15 to TRBJ1-6; TRBD1 agrees at 8 bases. The CDR3 contains 16 residues. Germline trimming cut 0 bases from V and 6 bases from J; bases unmatched to any gene: 4. CDR1 is LNHNV and CDR2 is YYDKDF in the germline V gene (reference sequence). The CDR3 loop is CATSRDADRGNSPLHF. The DNA for the CDR3 is TGTGCCACCAGCAGAGATGCTGACAGGGGTAATTCACCCCTCCACTTT.

The rearrangement joins TRBV18 to TRBJ1-3, with D possibly being TRBD1 (6 bases). V gave up 3 bases and J gave up 0 bases, with 12 bases separating them. The CDR3 spans 16 residues. Per germline, CDR1 KGHSH and CDR2 LQKENI. CDR3 region: CASSPIGQSSGNTIYF. Here the CDR3 DNA reads TGTGCCAGCTCACCTATCGGACAGAGCTCTGGAAACACCATATATTTT.

V gene TRBV6-5 combines with J gene TRBJ1-1; D might be TRBD1 (6 bases). V was clipped by 0 bases and J by 0 bases, with 8 bases between them. Germline assignment: CDR1 MNHEY and CDR2 SVGAGI. The length of the CDR3 is 15 residues. The CDR3 spells CASSYSYRVNTEAFF. CDR3 bases: TGTGCCAGCAGTTACTCGTACAGGGTGAACACTGAAGCTTTCTTT.

The genes are TRBV19 and TRBJ2-7, with D tentatively TRBD1 or TRBD2 (5 bases each). Germline V gene sequence: CDR1 LNHDA, CDR2 SQIVND (reference sequence). This CDR3 contains 15 residues. Trimming cost V 6 bases and J 5 bases, with 20 bases left between them. CDR3 in amino acids: CASRTGSSEGHEQYF. In DNA form, the CDR3 reads TGTGCCAGTAGAACAGGCTCGAGCGAGGGGCACGAGCAGTACTTC.